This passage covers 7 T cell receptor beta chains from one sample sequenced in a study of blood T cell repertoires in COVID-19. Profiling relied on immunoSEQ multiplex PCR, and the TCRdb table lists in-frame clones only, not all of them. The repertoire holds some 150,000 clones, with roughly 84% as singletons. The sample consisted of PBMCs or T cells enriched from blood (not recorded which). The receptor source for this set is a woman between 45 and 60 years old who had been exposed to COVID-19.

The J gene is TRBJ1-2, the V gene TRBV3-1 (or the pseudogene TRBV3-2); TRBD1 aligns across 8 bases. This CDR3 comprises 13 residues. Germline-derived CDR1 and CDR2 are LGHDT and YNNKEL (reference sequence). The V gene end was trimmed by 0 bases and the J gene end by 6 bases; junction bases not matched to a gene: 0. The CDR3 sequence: CASSQDRGHGYTF. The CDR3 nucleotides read TGTGCCAGCAGCCAAGACAGGGGGCATGGCTACACCTTC.

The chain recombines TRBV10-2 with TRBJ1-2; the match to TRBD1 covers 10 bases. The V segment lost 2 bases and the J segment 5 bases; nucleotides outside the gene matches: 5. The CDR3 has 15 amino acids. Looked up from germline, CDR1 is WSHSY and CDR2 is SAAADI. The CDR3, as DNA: TGCGCCAGCAGTGAGACCCGGGACAGGGGTTATGGCTACACCTTC. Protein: CASSETRDRGYGYTF.

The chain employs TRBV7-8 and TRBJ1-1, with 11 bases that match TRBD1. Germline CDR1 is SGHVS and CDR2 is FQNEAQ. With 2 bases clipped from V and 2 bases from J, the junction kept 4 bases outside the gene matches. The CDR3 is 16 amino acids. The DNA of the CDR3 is TGTGCCAGCAGCTTAAGGACAGGGGGCTTTAACACTGAAGCTTTCTTT. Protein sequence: CASSLRTGGFNTEAFF.

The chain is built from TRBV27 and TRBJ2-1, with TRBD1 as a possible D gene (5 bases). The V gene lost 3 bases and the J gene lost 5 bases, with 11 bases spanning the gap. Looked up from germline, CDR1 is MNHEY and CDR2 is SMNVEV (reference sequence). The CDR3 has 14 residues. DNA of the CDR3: TGTGCCAGCAGTTTGGCCTTCAGGGACAATGAGCAGTTCTTC. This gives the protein CASSLAFRDNEQFF.

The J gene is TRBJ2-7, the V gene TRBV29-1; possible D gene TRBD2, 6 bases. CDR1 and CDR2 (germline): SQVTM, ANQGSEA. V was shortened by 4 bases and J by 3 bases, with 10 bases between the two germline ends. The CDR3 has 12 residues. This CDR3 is CSVGGTLYEQYF. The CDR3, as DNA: TGCAGCGTTGGAGGGACTCTCTACGAGCAGTACTTC.

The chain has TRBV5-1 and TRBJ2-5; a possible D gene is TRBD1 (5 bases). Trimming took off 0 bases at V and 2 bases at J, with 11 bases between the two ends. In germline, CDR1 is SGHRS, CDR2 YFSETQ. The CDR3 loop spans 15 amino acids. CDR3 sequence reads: CASSLVWQGQETQYF. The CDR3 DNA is TGCGCCAGCAGCTTGGTATGGCAGGGACAAGAGACCCAGTACTTC. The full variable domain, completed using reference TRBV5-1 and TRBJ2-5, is KAGVTQTPRYLIKTRGQQVTLSCSPISGHRSVSWYQQTPGQGLQFLFEYFSETQRNKGNFPGRFSGRQFSNSRSEMNVSTLELGDSALYLCASSLVWQGQETQYFGPGTRLLVL.

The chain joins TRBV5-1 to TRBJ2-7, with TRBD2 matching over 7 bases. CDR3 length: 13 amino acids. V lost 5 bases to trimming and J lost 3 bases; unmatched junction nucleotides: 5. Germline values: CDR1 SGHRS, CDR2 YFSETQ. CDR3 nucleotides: TGCGCCAGCAGTAGAGGGAGGGACTACGAGCAGTACTTC. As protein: CASSRGRDYEQYF. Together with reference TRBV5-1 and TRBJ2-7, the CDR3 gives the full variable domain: KAGVTQTPRYLIKTRGQQVTLSCSPISGHRSVSWYQQTPGQGLQFLFEYFSETQRNKGNFPGRFSGRQFSNSRSEMNVSTLELGDSALYLCASSRGRDYEQYFGPGTRLTVT.